This T cell receptor beta chain was obtained from a study of T cell changes during pregnancy in multiple sclerosis. TCRdb keeps only in-frame clones here, not all; method: immunoSEQ multiplex PCR. The table records approximately 37,000 clones, about 88% of them present only once. Germline V gives CDR1 SNHLY, CDR2 FYNNEI. Trimming took off 3 bases at V and 3 bases at J, with 6 bases between the two ends. This CDR3 is built from 12 residues. Sequences were derived from CD8+ T cells from peripheral blood mononuclear cells, sampled in the first trimester of pregnancy. V is TRBV2 and J is TRBJ2-7, with D possibly being TRBD1 (5 bases). The clonotype comes from a female donor with multiple sclerosis, enrolled in a pregnancy study. The CDR3 DNA reads as TGTGCCAGCAGTGACAGGGTCTACGAGCAGTACTTC. It specifies CASSDRVYEQYF.